This T cell receptor (beta chain) was sequenced for a study of blood T cell repertoires in COVID-19. Study in general: There were acute and convalescent COVID-19 samples, and they came from the United States, Italy and Spain.

Either two negative PCRs, clearance, or symptom resolution qualified Cohort 3 donors as recovered. As originally analysed: By means of reference gene primer amplification, nucleated cell counts were estimated. Using immunoSEQ multiplex PCR, the repertoire was profiled, and TCRdb retains in-frame clones only, with some absent. That table furnishes V, J and clone size, whereas the DNA furnished D and trimming. The table includes more than 300,000 clones, 88% detected once. Looked up from germline, CDR1 is KGHDR and CDR2 is SFDVKD. The CDR3 runs to 17 residues. Trimming cost V 4 bases and J 8 bases; bases outside gene matches: 13.

This TCR derives from a woman between 18 and 30 years old who had recovered from COVID-19. The chain recombines TRBV24-1 with TRBJ2-1, with 10 bases aligning to TRBD2. The material sequenced was PBMCs or T cells enriched from blood (not recorded which). This chain's CDR3 is CATSDLPGLANRDEQFF. DNA for the CDR3: TGTGCCACCAGTGACCTGCCGGGACTAGCGAATAGGGATGAGCAGTTCTTC.